The clone carrying this T cell receptor (beta chain) has at least ten counts. The TCR beta CDR3 regions underwent amplification using RNA transcripts as the source. With the HTBI primer set, the TCR CDR3 went through a first round of RT-PCR. TCRdb used MiXCR to reprocess the multiplex PCR reads, holding one entry per CDR3 protein. This table holds about 700,000 distinct CDR3 sequences, 14% found once. Patients were excluded because of uncontrolled infection, other autoimmune disease, pregnancy or lactation. Diagnosis relied on clinical symptoms, serum thyroxine and TRAb, thyroid ultrasound and orbital computed tomography. PBMCs were collected from an approximately 9.2 ml volume of fresh peripheral blood. Trimming at V came to 5 bases and at J to 2 bases, leaving 8 bases not matched to a gene. CDR1 is SGHAT, CDR2 FQNNGV, per germline. The CDR3 consists of 16 residues. This sample was taken from a study of T cells in Graves' hyperthyroidism and ophthalmopathy.

Sequencing was performed on blood. This receptor was obtained from a woman under 30 with Graves' hyperthyroidism. The J gene is TRBJ2-3, the V gene TRBV11-2, with 9 bases lining up with TRBD1. In nucleotides, the CDR3 is TGTGCCAGCAGCCGATTCGGGACAGGGCTCACAGATACGCAGTATTTT. Translation: CASSRFGTGLTDTQYF. Full variable domain (rest looked up from reference TRBV11-2 and TRBJ2-3): EAGVAQSPRYKIIEKRQSVAFWCNPISGHATLYWYQQILGQGPKLLIQFQNNGVVDDSQLPKDRFSAERLKGVDSTLKIQPAKLEDSAVYLCASSRFGTGLTDTQYFGPGTRLTVL.